This is a list of T cell receptor beta chains from one sample in a study of cytomegalovirus exposure and HLA in healthy donors. Generated by immunoSEQ multiplex PCR, the TCRdb table keeps only in-frame clones and is missing some. Seen here are more than 95,000 clones, about 88% observed once, and the top ten hold about 4.5%. Source material: PBMCs. The origin of the receptors is a man younger than 35 in good health and CMV-seropositive. The CDR3 runs from the conserved cysteine through the conserved F or W. D genes are given only for firm matches. Clone size is shown for a subset of rows, as once, few, many or a class of expanded clone.

V gene	clone size	J gene	D gene	CDR3 length	CDR3 protein	CDR3 DNA
TRBV28	once	TRBJ1-6	-	15	CATRLEGQGNSPLHF	TGTGCCACCCGGTTAGAGGGGCAGGGGAATTCACCCCTCCACTTT
TRBV27	-	TRBJ2-7	TRBD1	17	CASSGQGRVSSAYEQYF	TGTGCCAGCAGTGGACAGGGCCGCGTTAGTTCAGCCTACGAGCAGTACTTC
TRBV4-3	once	TRBJ2-7	-	14	CASSQDYRPYEQYF	TGCGCCAGCAGCCAAGACTACAGACCCTACGAGCAGTACTTC
TRBV13	-	TRBJ2-5	-	13	CASSYAPGETQYF	TGTGCCAGCAGCTACGCCCCCGGAGAGACCCAGTACTTC
TRBV5-6	-	TRBJ2-7	TRBD1	15	CASSSPRDRDYEQYF	TGTGCCAGCAGCTCGCCCCGGGACAGGGACTACGAGCAGTACTTC
TRBV7-6	-	TRBJ2-3	-	15	CASSPEGGGTDTQYF	TGTGCCAGCAGCCCGGAGGGGGGGGGCACAGATACGCAGTATTTT
TRBV5-6	-	TRBJ2-7	-	14	CASSLPGGAYEQYF	TGTGCCAGCAGCTTGCCTGGCGGAGCCTACGAGCAGTACTTC
TRBV28	-	TRBJ2-7	-	16	CASSINPGLIVYEQYF	TGTGCCAGCAGTATCAACCCGGGACTGATCGTCTACGAGCAGTACTTC
TRBV18	-	TRBJ2-5	-	14	CASSPRGGPETQYF	TGTGCCAGCTCACCGAGGGGGGGCCCTGAGACCCAGTACTTC
TRBV4-3	-	TRBJ1-1	-	13	CASSQDRDTEAFF	TGCGCCAGCAGCCAAGACAGGGACACTGAAGCTTTCTTT
TRBV29-1	-	TRBJ2-1	-	13	CSVEDTLAGAQFF	TGCAGCGTTGAAGATACGCTGGCGGGGGCCCAGTTCTTC
TRBV28	-	TRBJ2-6	-	18	CASTMTATEVSGANVLTF	TGTGCCAGCACCATGACAGCTACTGAAGTCTCTGGGGCCAACGTCCTGACTTTC
TRBV7-2	-	TRBJ1-5	-	17	CASSQAGALGRNQPQHF	TGTGCCAGCAGCCAAGCCGGAGCCTTGGGGCGCAATCAGCCCCAGCATTTT
TRBV11-2	-	TRBJ2-7	TRBD1	15	CASRKLRDRGYEQYF	TGTGCCAGCAGAAAATTACGGGACAGGGGTTACGAGCAGTACTTC
TRBV4-1	-	TRBJ1-1	-	13	CASSQATHTEAFF	TGCGCCAGCAGCCAAGCAACACACACTGAAGCTTTCTTT
TRBV2	-	TRBJ1-3	-	13	CASSDEVGNTIYF	TGTGCCAGCAGTGATGAGGTGGGAAACACCATATATTTT
TRBV7-2	-	TRBJ1-2	-	15	CASSESTGSSYGYTF	TGTGCCAGCAGCGAGTCGACAGGATCTTCCTATGGCTACACCTTC
TRBV5-4	-	TRBJ2-5	TRBD1	15	CASSLDETGIETQYF	TGTGCCAGCAGCTTGGATGAGACAGGGATAGAGACCCAGTACTTC
TRBV7-2	-	TRBJ1-1	-	14	CASSLQGPDTEAFF	TGTGCCAGCAGCTTACAGGGTCCGGACACTGAAGCTTTCTTT
TRBV2	once	TRBJ1-6	TRBD1	16	CASSPDRTVGGSPLHF	TGTGCCAGCAGCCCGGACAGGACCGTGGGCGGTTCACCCCTCCACTTT
TRBV7-9	-	TRBJ1-5	-	15	CASSDKQGSGQPQHF	TGTGCCAGCAGCGACAAACAGGGTTCAGGGCAGCCCCAGCATTTT
TRBV27	-	TRBJ2-3	-	13	CASSSLLTDTQYF	TGTGCCAGCAGTTCACTACTCACAGATACGCAGTATTTT
TRBV5-1	-	TRBJ2-3	TRBD2	18	CASSLDRLAGGPTDTQYF	TGCGCCAGCAGCTTGGATCGACTAGCGGGGGGCCCCACAGATACGCAGTATTTT
TRBV5-6	once	TRBJ2-5	-	12	CASTQGGETQYF	TGTGCCAGCACCCAGGGGGGAGAGACCCAGTACTTC
TRBV18	-	TRBJ2-7	-	13	CASSPRDSYEQYF	TGTGCCAGCTCCCCTCGGGACTCCTACGAGCAGTACTTC
TRBV27	-	TRBJ2-1	TRBD1	15	CARRDRGGVANEQFF	TGTGCCAGACGGGACAGGGGTGGGGTGGCGAATGAGCAGTTCTTC
TRBV7-2	few	TRBJ1-2	-	14	CASSPQAGEYGYTF	TGTGCCAGCAGCCCCCAGGCAGGGGAGTATGGCTACACCTTC
TRBV28	-	TRBJ1-1	-	13	CASTTGPNTEAFF	TGTGCCAGCACTACAGGGCCGAACACTGAAGCTTTCTTT
TRBV6-1	-	TRBJ1-3	-	17	CASSENPPGSSGNTIYF	TGTGCCAGCAGTGAAAACCCCCCGGGGTCCTCTGGAAACACCATATATTTT
TRBV2	-	TRBJ1-1	TRBD1	14	CASTRGQVGTEAFF	TGTGCCAGCACCCGGGGACAGGTCGGCACTGAAGCTTTCTTT
TRBV19	once	TRBJ1-2	-	15	CASSIDFNRPYGYTF	TGTGCCAGTAGTATAGATTTTAACAGACCCTATGGCTACACCTTC
TRBV28	-	TRBJ2-7	-	13	CASSLAGFREQYF	TGTGCCAGCAGTTTGGCGGGGTTCCGGGAGCAGTACTTC
TRBV29-1	-	TRBJ2-3	TRBD1	16	CSVASGTGRYTDTQYF	TGCAGCGTTGCCTCCGGGACAGGGAGATACACAGATACGCAGTATTTT
TRBV7-6	-	TRBJ2-7	-	15	CASSFDPGVAYEQYF	TGTGCCAGCAGCTTTGACCCAGGGGTGGCCTACGAGCAGTACTTC
TRBV6-5	-	TRBJ1-1	-	15	CASSYSTSSLTEAFF	TGTGCCAGCAGTTACTCGACTAGTAGCCTAACCGAAGCTTTCTTT
TRBV6-4	medium-sized	TRBJ2-3	-	15	CASSEGGSGTDTQYF	TGTGCCAGCAGTGAAGGGGGTTCGGGCACAGATACGCAGTATTTT
TRBV6-5	few	TRBJ2-1	TRBD1	14	CATSGTGDDNEQFF	TGTGCCACCTCGGGGACAGGGGACGACAATGAGCAGTTCTTC
TRBV6-5	-	TRBJ1-5	-	12	CATGQLNQPQHF	TGTGCTACCGGACAGCTCAATCAGCCCCAGCATTTT
TRBV9	-	TRBJ2-3	-	21	CASSVVPRGAREPLRTDTQYF	TGTGCCAGCAGCGTAGTCCCCCGGGGGGCCCGGGAACCCCTCCGCACAGATACGCAGTATTTT
TRBV5-6	-	TRBJ2-7	-	11	CASSFLSEQYF	TGTGCCAGCAGCTTTCTTAGCGAGCAGTACTTC
TRBV29-1	-	TRBJ2-1	TRBD1	13	CSVGQGVGNEQFF	TGCAGCGTCGGACAGGGGGTGGGCAATGAGCAGTTCTTC
TRBV28	once	TRBJ2-2	TRBD1	17	CASSLTTGGANTGELFF	TGTGCCAGCAGCCTTACTACAGGGGGCGCGAACACCGGGGAGCTGTTTTTT
TRBV5-1	-	TRBJ1-6	-	14	CASSFVPVNSPLHF	TGCGCCAGCAGCTTCGTACCAGTCAATTCACCCCTCCACTTT
TRBV5-1	once	TRBJ2-1	-	18	CASSLPSRDSNSYNEQFF	TGCGCCAGCAGCCTACCGAGCCGGGACTCCAACTCCTACAATGAGCAGTTCTTC
TRBV5-1	-	TRBJ1-2	-	14	CASSSLTGDYGYTF	TGCGCCAGCAGCTCCCTGACGGGGGACTATGGCTACACCTTC
TRBV28	-	TRBJ2-2	TRBD2	16	CASSLTGGPHTGELFF	TGTGCCAGCAGTTTAACGGGGGGGCCCCACACCGGGGAGCTGTTTTTT
TRBV7-8	-	TRBJ2-5	-	13	CASRSYSQETQYF	TGTGCCAGCAGGTCCTATTCGCAAGAGACCCAGTACTTC
TRBV5-1	once	TRBJ2-3	TRBD2	15	CASSQGLASTDTQYF	TGCGCCAGCAGCCAGGGACTAGCTAGCACAGATACGCAGTATTTT
TRBV7-2	-	TRBJ1-5	-	15	CASSLTAGLNQPQHF	TGTGCCAGCAGCTTAACGGCAGGATTAAATCAGCCCCAGCATTTT
TRBV9	once	TRBJ2-5	TRBD2	17	CASSVGTSGGAQETQYF	TGTGCCAGCAGCGTAGGGACTAGCGGGGGGGCCCAAGAGACCCAGTACTTC